Listed here are 10 T cell receptor beta chains from one sample, sequenced in a study of cytomegalovirus exposure and HLA in healthy donors. Researchers ran the PCR with 60 Vbeta and 13 Jbeta primers. Profiled with immunoSEQ multiplex PCR; TCRdb holds only in-frame clones, not every one. Of over 150,000 clones detected, over 70% appear once; the ten largest clones hold 0.95% to 1.5%. The sequenced material came from PBMCs. These receptors were collected from a boy between 2 and 15 years old in good health and CMV-seronegative.

This clone was counted only a few times. The J gene is TRBJ2-7, the V gene TRBV30, with TRBD2 matching over 8 bases. This CDR3 comprises 15 residues. The V gene end was trimmed by 1 base and the J gene end by 2 bases; junction bases not matched to a gene: 7. Germline values: CDR1 GTSNPN, CDR2 SVGIG (reference sequence). CDR3 in DNA: TGTGCCTGGAGTGGGGATAGCGGGGCCACCTACGAGCAGTACGTC. Translating gives CAWSGDSGATYEQYV.

V usage is TRBV25-1 and J usage is TRBJ2-7; D is uncertain. Germline V gene data show CDR1 as MGHDK and CDR2 as SYGVNS. Trimming shortened V by 4 bases and J by 4 bases, and 17 bases separated the two germline ends. This CDR3 is built from 15 residues. The chain's CDR3 is CASSGRPGSQYEQYF. For the CDR3, the DNA is TGTGCCAGCAGTGGCAGGCCAGGTAGTCAGTACGAGCAGTACTTC.

V and J are TRBV11-2 and TRBJ1-2; a weak D match, TRBD1 (5 bases). Per germline, CDR1 SGHAT and CDR2 FQNNGV. The CDR3 totals 14 residues. Trimming took 5 bases from V and 8 from J, leaving 18 bases between them. In nucleotides, the CDR3 is TGTGCCAGCAGCCGTCCGGGGGAAAGCGGAGGCTACACCTTC. Translated: CASSRPGESGGYTF.

The DNA of the CDR3 is TGTGCCAGCAGTTTCGTGGGGGCAGAGAACACTGAAGCTTTCTTT. Its protein is CASSFVGAENTEAFF. The V gene is TRBV6-5, the J gene TRBJ1-1; possibly TRBD1 for D (6 bases). Trimming cost V 4 bases and J 1 base, with 13 bases left between them. CDR3 length equals 15 residues. Germline V gene data show CDR1 as MNHEY and CDR2 as SVGAGI.

The chain uses TRBV7-2 and TRBJ2-3, with 9 bases aligning to TRBD2. Germline-derived CDR1 and CDR2 are SGHTA and FQGNSA. The CDR3 length is 17 residues. Trimming removed 5 bases from V and 5 bases from J; junction bases left unmatched: 14. CDR3 residues: CASSLDRGRGGKDTQYF. The CDR3 nucleotides are TGTGCCAGCAGCCTCGATCGGGGGCGGGGGGGCAAAGATACGCAGTATTTT.

V and J are TRBV6-5 and TRBJ2-2, with TRBD1 matching over 9 bases. V shed 5 bases, J shed 4 bases, and the junction held 5 bases outside the gene matches. Per germline, CDR1 MNHEY and CDR2 SVGAGI. The CDR3 sequence is 15 residues long. CDR3 protein: CASSKQGAGTGELFF. The CDR3 nucleotides read TGTGCCAGCAGTAAACAGGGGGCAGGCACCGGGGAGCTGTTTTTT.

The table lists this clone with a few counts. The J gene is TRBJ1-5, the V gene TRBV7-9, with D perhaps TRBD1 (6 bases). CDR3 length equals 15 residues. The germline V gene has CDR1 SEHNR and CDR2 FQNEAQ (reference sequence). V shed 5 bases and J shed 0 bases, with 11 bases lying between them. In nucleotides, the CDR3 is TGTGCCAGCAGCCCCGGACAGAATAGCAATCAGCCCCAGCATTTT. Amino acid sequence: CASSPGQNSNQPQHF.

The chain carries TRBV6-5 and TRBJ2-7; 10 bases align to TRBD2. From germline, CDR1 is MNHEY and CDR2 SVGAGI. With 7 bases clipped from V and 0 bases from J, the junction kept 6 bases outside the gene matches. This CDR3 comprises 15 residues. The CDR3 protein is CASTRAGGSSYEQYF. The CDR3 region has the DNA TGTGCCAGCACCCGAGCGGGAGGGAGCTCCTACGAGCAGTACTTC.

The V call is TRBV6-6, the J call TRBJ2-3; TRBD2 agrees at 11 bases. The CDR3 runs 16 residues. V dropped 2 bases and J dropped 6; count of bases not matched to a gene: 7. Germline CDR1 reads MNHNY; CDR2 reads SVGAGI (reference sequence). The chain's CDR3 is CASSYTRLAGKDTQYF. The CDR3 DNA reads as TGTGCCAGCAGTTACACCCGACTAGCGGGAAAGGATACGCAGTATTTT.

The chain is built from TRBV28 and TRBJ1-2; perhaps TRBD1 as D (6 bases). The CDR3 runs 12 residues. With 5 bases removed from V and 4 bases from J, the gap between germline ends came to 8 bases. CDR1 is MDHEN, CDR2 SYDVKM, per germline. CDR3 nucleotides: TGTGCCAGCAGTAGGACAGCCTATGGCTACACCTTC. Amino acids: CASSRTAYGYTF.